Reported below is one TCR beta chain. From germline, CDR1 is SGHRS and CDR2 YFSETQ. This CDR3 is built from 14 residues. Deletions cut 1 base from V and 6 bases from J, with 13 bases between. TCRdb re-called the RT-PCR reads through MiXCR, storing one row per CDR3 protein. In the table there are over 130,000 distinct CDR3 sequences, about two fifths of which are singletons. The data are from a study of patients and donors after allogeneic stem cell transplantation. The sample was blood, either unsorted or a sorted T cell fraction (not recorded which). This rearrangement joins TRBV5-1 to TRBJ1-1; D uncertain. This clonotype was obtained from a human donor who was either an allogeneic HSCT recipient or a stem cell or donor lymphocyte infusion donor (not recorded which). It is not recorded whose cells these are; they may come from a transplant donor. The CDR3 nucleotides read TGCGCCAGCAGCTTGTTTGGGGTGAGGGCTGAAGCTTTCTTT. Protein sequence: CASSLFGVRAEAFF. The full variable domain, completed using reference TRBV5-1 and TRBJ1-1, is KAGVTQTPRYLIKTRGQQVTLSCSPISGHRSVSWYQQTPGQGLQFLFEYFSETQRNKGNFPGRFSGRQFSNSRSEMNVSTLELGDSALYLCASSLFGVRAEAFFGQGTRLTVV.